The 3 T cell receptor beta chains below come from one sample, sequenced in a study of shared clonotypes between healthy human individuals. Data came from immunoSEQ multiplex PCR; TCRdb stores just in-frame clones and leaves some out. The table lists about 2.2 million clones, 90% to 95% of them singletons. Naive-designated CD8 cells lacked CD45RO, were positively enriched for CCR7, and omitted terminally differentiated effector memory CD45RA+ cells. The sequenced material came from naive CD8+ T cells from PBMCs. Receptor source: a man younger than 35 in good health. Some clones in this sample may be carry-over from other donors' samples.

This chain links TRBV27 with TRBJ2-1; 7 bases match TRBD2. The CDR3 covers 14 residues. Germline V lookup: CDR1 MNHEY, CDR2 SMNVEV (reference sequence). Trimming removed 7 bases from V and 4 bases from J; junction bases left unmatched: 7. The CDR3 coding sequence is TGTGCCAGCATAGCGGGCTATCAGTACAATGAGCAGTTCTTC. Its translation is CASIAGYQYNEQFF.

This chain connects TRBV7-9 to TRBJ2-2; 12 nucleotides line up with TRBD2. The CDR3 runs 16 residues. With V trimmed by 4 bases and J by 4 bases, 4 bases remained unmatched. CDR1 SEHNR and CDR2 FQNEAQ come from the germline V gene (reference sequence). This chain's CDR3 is CASSSLAGGPTGELFF. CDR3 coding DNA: TGTGCCAGCAGCTCTCTAGCGGGAGGGCCCACCGGGGAGCTGTTTTTT.

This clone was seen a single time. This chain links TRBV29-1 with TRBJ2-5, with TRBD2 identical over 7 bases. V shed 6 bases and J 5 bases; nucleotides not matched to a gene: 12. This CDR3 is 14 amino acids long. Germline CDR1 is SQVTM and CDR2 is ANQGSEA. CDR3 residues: CSVLGEGQRETQYF. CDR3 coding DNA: TGCAGCGTGCTGGGGGAGGGCCAGAGGGAGACCCAGTACTTC.